This T cell receptor (beta chain) emerged from a study of shared clonotypes between healthy human individuals. On the study more broadly: Each donor's CD4 naive and CD4 memory cells filled three plates apiece, CD8 naive two, and CD8 memory one. Study results and caveats: Naive CD4 clonotypes were shared across several donors at about 5.2%.

This clone was found a few times. What it recognizes is unknown. The material for each subset, its genomic DNA, was split evenly across several immunoSEQ plates. The DNA input per sorted-subset replicate PCR was about 220 ng, corresponding to some 33,000 T cell genomes. Some clones are missing from TCRdb's copy, which holds only in-frame ones; the method was immunoSEQ multiplex PCR. The sample records around 330,000 clones, about 74% being singletons. V shed 9 bases and J 8 bases; nucleotides not matched to a gene: 7. The CDR3 totals 14 residues. Germline CDR1 reads MNHNS; CDR2 reads SASEGT. The receptor was derived from a young man in good health. The chain couples TRBV6-1 to TRBJ1-4, with 12 positions matching TRBD1. Sequencing was done on a sample of memory CD4+ T cells sorted from blood. Subset: CD45RA-negative fraction. CDR3 amino acids: CASGDGTGGEKLFF. The CDR3 DNA reads TGTGCCAGTGGGGACGGGACAGGGGGCGAAAAACTGTTTTTT.